One and the same sample provided the 27 T cell receptor beta chains below, sequenced in a study of CXCR3-negative and CXCR3-positive naive CD8 T cells. The method, 5' RACE with UMI labels, was used to prepare the TRB cDNA libraries. TCRdb re-called the 5' RACE reads, yielding one record per CDR3 amino acid sequence without DNA. Its table records tens of thousands of distinct CDR3 sequences. Input material: naive CXCR3- CD8+ T cells from blood. Subset meaning: CD45RO-CCR7+CD27+CD95- naive CD8+ T cells lacking CXCR3 (TNR3-). The receptors come from a human donor in good health. Some clones in this sample may be carry-over from other donors' samples.

The chain carries TRBV4-1 and TRBJ1-4; TCRdb selects TRBD1, and the lack of DNA leaves this call unchecked. CDR1 and CDR2 from the germline V gene are MGHRA and YSYEKL. This CDR3 is built from 17 residues. The CDR3 here is CASSQVGSGQVNEKLFF.

V gene TRBV2 combines with J gene TRBJ1-2. CDR1 is SNHLY and CDR2 is FYNNEI in the germline V gene. The CDR3 has 14 amino acids. CDR3 loop: CASKGGERDYGYTF. The complete variable domain, with remaining parts taken from reference TRBV2 and TRBJ1-2, reads EPEVTQTPSHQVTQMGQEVILRCVPISNHLYFYWYRQILGQKVEFLVSFYNNEISEKSEIFDDQFSVERPDGSNFTLKIRSTKLEDSAMYFCASKGGERDYGYTFGSGTRLTVV.

V and J are TRBV7-6 and TRBJ2-3; checking the TCRdb D call of TRBD2 is not possible without DNA. The CDR3 consists of 15 residues. Germline V CDR1 and CDR2: SGHVS, FNYEAQ. The CDR3 sequence: CASSPTSGKTDTQYF.

The CDR3 sequence: CATSRRTGSETQYF. The chain uses TRBV15 and TRBJ2-5; TCRdb's D call of TRBD1 is untestable without DNA. This CDR3 is 14 amino acids long. Germline CDR1 and CDR2: LNHNV and YYDKDF (reference sequence).

The chain combines TRBV21-1 with TRBJ1-2; checking the TCRdb D call of TRBD1 is not possible without DNA. TRBV21-1 is annotated as a pseudogene. The CDR3 consists of 13 residues. CDR3 protein: CASSNRDRAGYTF.

V is TRBV4-1 and J is TRBJ2-7; TCRdb reports TRBD2, a call that lacks DNA to check it against. The CDR3 loop spans 15 amino acids. Germline lookup yields CDR1 MGHRA and CDR2 YSYEKL. The CDR3 here is CASSHDGTAGYEQYF.

J is TRBJ2-7 and V is TRBV5-1; without DNA, the TCRdb call of TRBD2 cannot be checked. CDR3 size: 15 residues. The germline V gene encodes CDR1 SGHRS and CDR2 YFSETQ. CDR3 sequence reads: CASSFGLAGTYEQYF.

The gene calls are TRBV4-1 and TRBJ2-1; TCRdb's D call, TRBD2, is unchecked because there is no DNA. The V gene's germline CDR1 is MGHRA and CDR2 YSYEKL. The length of the CDR3 is 18 residues. The CDR3 loop is CASSRLLGLRSSYNEQFF.

The chain combines TRBV29-1 with TRBJ2-7; TCRdb returns TRBD1, unconfirmable since there is no DNA. Germline V lookup: CDR1 SQVTM, CDR2 ANQGSEA. The CDR3 loop spans 12 amino acids. The CDR3 sequence: CSVEGGAREQYF.

CDR3 sequence reads: CASSLFWGTGYYF. V and J are TRBV12-3 or TRBV12-4 and TRBJ2-7; with no DNA, the TCRdb D assignment of TRBD1 cannot be verified. The CDR3 contains 13 residues.

V is TRBV6-5 and J is TRBJ2-5. The germline CDR1 and CDR2 sequences are MNHEY and SVGAGI. The CDR3 extends over 15 amino acids. CDR3 region: CASSYSSRWAETQYF.

The chain links TRBV7-8 to TRBJ2-1; the TCRdb D gene call, TRBD1, has no DNA to confirm it. From germline, CDR1 is SGHVS and CDR2 FQNEAQ. This CDR3 has 17 residues. This CDR3 reads CASSSTTGDPSYNEQFF.

This sequence joins TRBV20-1 and TRBJ2-3; the TCRdb D gene call, TRBD1, has no DNA to confirm it. CDR3 size: 14 residues. Looked up from germline, CDR1 is DFQATT and CDR2 is SNEGSKA (reference sequence). CDR3: CSASPIPGVRRQYF.

This chain uses TRBV27 with TRBJ2-3; TCRdb's D gene call, TRBD2, goes unchecked for lack of DNA. Germline V lookup: CDR1 MNHEY, CDR2 SMNVEV (reference sequence). The CDR3 has 14 amino acids. The CDR3 reads CASSSGLGLESQYF.

This rearrangement joins TRBV5-1 to TRBJ2-1; TCRdb names TRBD1, which stays unverified in the absence of DNA. The germline V gene encodes CDR1 SGHRS and CDR2 YFSETQ. The CDR3 spans 17 residues. The CDR3 is CASSQRLQSREYNEQFF.

The chain employs TRBV29-1 and TRBJ2-6; as DNA is missing, the TRBD2 call by TCRdb cannot be tested. Germline assignment: CDR1 SQVTM and CDR2 ANQGSEA. The length of the CDR3 is 15 residues. The CDR3: CSVLRHNSGANVLTF. The whole variable domain, filled in from reference TRBV29-1 and TRBJ2-6, reads SAVISQKPSRDICQRGTSLTIQCQVDSQVTMMFWYRQQPGQSLTLIATANQGSEATYESGFVIDKFPISRPNLTFSTLTVSNMSPEDSSIYLCSVLRHNSGANVLTFGAGSRLTVL.

The chain has TRBV6-5 and TRBJ2-7; the TCRdb D gene call, TRBD1, has no DNA to confirm it. The CDR3 runs 17 residues. Germline-derived CDR1 and CDR2 are MNHEY and SVGAGI. The CDR3 here is CASSYSLSGTGSHEQYF.

The rearrangement links TRBV28 to TRBJ2-1; absent DNA, TCRdb's TRBD1 call cannot be checked. The germline gives CDR1 MDHEN, CDR2 SYDVKM. This CDR3 is built from 16 residues. The CDR3 here is CASRGDRDTLHNEQFF.

The chain links TRBV28 to TRBJ2-1. Germline V gene data show CDR1 as MDHEN and CDR2 as SYDVKM. The CDR3 consists of 15 residues. The CDR3 protein is CASSLGGVSYDEQFF.

The chain is built from TRBV15 and TRBJ2-7. Germline lookup yields CDR1 LNHNV and CDR2 YYDKDF (reference sequence). The CDR3 loop spans 13 amino acids. This CDR3 is CATSRVRSYEQYF.

The rearrangement uses TRBV7-2 and TRBJ2-3; TCRdb's D call of TRBD1 is untestable without DNA. The CDR3 contains 14 residues. In germline, CDR1 is SGHTA, CDR2 FQGNSA. CDR3 sequence: CASSRAGGTDTQYF.

This chain joins TRBV27 and TRBJ2-7; TCRdb indicates TRBD1, and absent DNA this call remains unverified. This CDR3 is 14 amino acids long. The germline V gene encodes CDR1 MNHEY and CDR2 SMNVEV (reference sequence). The CDR3: CASRPGHSFYEQYF.

This CDR3 reads CSVEGGRLASNEQFF. The chain couples TRBV29-1 to TRBJ2-1; the D call of TRBD2 rests on TCRdb alone, since no DNA is present to check it. Germline V gene lookup returns CDR1 SQVTM and CDR2 ANQGSEA. The CDR3 extends over 15 amino acids.

The rearrangement joins TRBV14 to TRBJ2-7. The germline V gene has CDR1 SGHDN and CDR2 FVKESK. The CDR3 sequence is 14 residues long. CDR3 sequence reads: CASTHGLGSYEQYF.

The chain has TRBV30 and TRBJ2-7; TCRdb designates TRBD2, a call that cannot be tested without DNA. The CDR3 length is 14 residues. From germline, CDR1 is GTSNPN and CDR2 SVGIG (reference sequence). CDR3 sequence reads: CAWSGMGTNYEQYF.

The V and J genes are TRBV7-9 and TRBJ2-7; TCRdb's D call, TRBD2, is unchecked because there is no DNA. Germline CDR1 reads SEHNR; CDR2 reads FQNEAQ (reference sequence). The CDR3 runs 15 residues. The CDR3: CASSLEGTTGYEQYF. Together with reference TRBV7-9 and TRBJ2-7, the CDR3 gives the full variable domain: DTGVSQNPRHKITKRGQNVTFRCDPISEHNRLYWYRQTLGQGPEFLTYFQNEAQLEKSRLLSDRFSAERPKGSFSTLEIQRTEQGDSAMYLCASSLEGTTGYEQYFGPGTRLTVT.

The genes are TRBV4-3 and TRBJ2-3. From germline, CDR1 is LGHNA and CDR2 YSLEER. The CDR3 sequence is 16 residues long. CDR3 residues: CASSQSRQELGDTQYF.